The 10 T cell receptor beta chains given below trace back to one sample, sequenced in a study of monozygotic twins with inflammatory bowel disease. TCRdb reprocessed the 5' RACE reads; each CDR3 protein has one entry and no DNA is given. The table lists fewer than 550,000 distinct CDR3 sequences. The material sequenced was blood. The receptor source for this set is a human donor with ulcerative colitis or Crohn's disease, or a healthy co-twin of an affected twin (not recorded which).

V and J are TRBV5-1 and TRBJ2-5. The CDR3 sequence is 11 residues long. CDR1 SGHRS and CDR2 YFSETQ come from the germline V gene. The CDR3 reads CASSNLETQYF.

The chain couples TRBV5-1 to TRBJ2-2; TCRdb indicates TRBD2, and absent DNA this call remains unverified. CDR1 is SGHRS, CDR2 YFSETQ, per germline. CDR3 size: 16 residues. Here the CDR3 reads CASSSILAGDTGELFF.

The chain is built from TRBV20-1 and TRBJ2-3. This CDR3 comprises 12 residues. CDR1 is DFQATT, CDR2 SNEGSKA, per germline (reference sequence). This chain's CDR3 is CSAREVPDTQYF.

V is TRBV7-2 and J is TRBJ2-5; TCRdb's D call of TRBD1 is untestable without DNA. The CDR3 spans 15 residues. The germline CDR1 and CDR2 sequences are SGHTA and FQGNSA. This CDR3 reads CASSLRGGLPETQYF.

The gene calls are TRBV5-1 and TRBJ1-1. The CDR3 has 15 residues. Germline CDR1 SGHRS, CDR2 YFSETQ. The CDR3 is CASSLAGVADTEAFF.

The V gene is TRBV11-2, the J gene TRBJ2-7; TCRdb designates TRBD1, a call that cannot be tested without DNA. The CDR3 runs to 14 residues. CDR1 SGHAT and CDR2 FQNNGV come from the germline V gene. CDR3 residues: CASREAGPGNEQYF.

The chain couples TRBV29-1 to TRBJ2-1; the D call of TRBD2 rests on TCRdb alone, since no DNA is present to check it. Germline V CDR1 and CDR2: SQVTM, ANQGSEA. There are 12 residues in the CDR3. Here the CDR3 reads CSAEGSGPGQFF.

The V call is TRBV6-1, the J call TRBJ2-1; TCRdb's D call, TRBD2, is unchecked because there is no DNA. Looked up from germline, CDR1 is MNHNS and CDR2 is SASEGT. The CDR3 length is 16 residues. CDR3 in amino acids: CASSRLAGGPGNEQFF.

The chain has TRBV12-3 or TRBV12-4 and TRBJ2-1; the D gene TCRdb calls, TRBD1, cannot be checked with no DNA. This CDR3 comprises 13 residues. The CDR3 region is CASSLNRHNEQFF.

This chain uses TRBV4-2 with TRBJ2-3. The germline V gene has CDR1 LGHNA and CDR2 YNFKEQ. The CDR3 has 13 amino acids. CDR3 sequence reads: CASSQARTDTQYF.